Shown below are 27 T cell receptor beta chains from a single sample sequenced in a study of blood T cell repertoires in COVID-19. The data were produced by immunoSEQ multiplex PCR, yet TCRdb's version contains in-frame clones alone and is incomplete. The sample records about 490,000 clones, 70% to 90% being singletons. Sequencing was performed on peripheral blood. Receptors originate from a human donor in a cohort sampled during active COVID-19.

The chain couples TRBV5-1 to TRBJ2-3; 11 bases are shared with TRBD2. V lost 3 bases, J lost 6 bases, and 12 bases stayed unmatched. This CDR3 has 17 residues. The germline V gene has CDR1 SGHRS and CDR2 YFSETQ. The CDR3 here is CASSSSGTSGSYDTQYF. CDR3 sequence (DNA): TGCGCCAGCAGCTCATCGGGTACTAGCGGGAGTTATGATACGCAGTATTTT.

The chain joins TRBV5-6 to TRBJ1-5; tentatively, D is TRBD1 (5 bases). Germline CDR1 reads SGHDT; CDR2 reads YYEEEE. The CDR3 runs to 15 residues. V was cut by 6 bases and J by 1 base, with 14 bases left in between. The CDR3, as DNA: TGTGCCAGCACCCGTCGGGGGGTGAGCAATCAGCCCCAGCATTTT. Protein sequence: CASTRRGVSNQPQHF.

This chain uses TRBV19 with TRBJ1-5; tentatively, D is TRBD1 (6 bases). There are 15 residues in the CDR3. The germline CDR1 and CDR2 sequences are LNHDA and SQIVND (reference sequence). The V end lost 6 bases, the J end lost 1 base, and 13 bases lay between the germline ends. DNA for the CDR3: TGTGCCAGTAGCGAGGACAGCTTGAGCAATCAGCCCCAGCATTTT. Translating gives CASSEDSLSNQPQHF. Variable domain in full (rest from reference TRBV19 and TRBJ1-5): DGGITQSPKYLFRKEGQNVTLSCEQNLNHDAMYWYRQDPGQGLRLIYYSQIVNDFQKGDIAEGYSVSREKKESFPLTVTSAQKNPTAFYLCASSEDSLSNQPQHFGDGTRLSIL.

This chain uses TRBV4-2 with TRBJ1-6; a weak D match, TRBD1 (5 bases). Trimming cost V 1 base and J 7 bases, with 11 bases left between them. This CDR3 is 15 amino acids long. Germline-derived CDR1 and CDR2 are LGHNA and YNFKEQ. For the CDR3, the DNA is TGTGCCAGCAGCCAAGGAGGGGCGGGGAATTCACCCCTCCACTTT. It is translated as CASSQGGAGNSPLHF.

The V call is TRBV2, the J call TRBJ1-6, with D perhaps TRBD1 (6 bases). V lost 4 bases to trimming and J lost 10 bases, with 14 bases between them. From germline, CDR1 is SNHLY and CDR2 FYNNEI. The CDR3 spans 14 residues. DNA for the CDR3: TGTGCCAGCAGTGGCCGGCAGGGGATCTCACCCCTCCACTTT. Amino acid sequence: CASSGRQGISPLHF.

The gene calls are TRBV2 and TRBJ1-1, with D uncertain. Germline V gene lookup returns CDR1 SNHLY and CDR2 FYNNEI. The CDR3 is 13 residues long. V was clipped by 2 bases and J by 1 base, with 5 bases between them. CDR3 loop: CASSESGNTEAFF. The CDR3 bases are TGTGCCAGCAGTGAATCAGGGAACACTGAAGCTTTCTTT.

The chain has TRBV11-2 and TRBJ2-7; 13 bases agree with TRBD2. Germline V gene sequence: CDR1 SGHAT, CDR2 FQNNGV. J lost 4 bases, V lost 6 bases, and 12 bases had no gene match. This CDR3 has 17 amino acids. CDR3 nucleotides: TGTGCCAGCAGATACGGGACTAGCGGGGCCGCCATTTACGAGCAGTACTTC. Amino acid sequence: CASRYGTSGAAIYEQYF.

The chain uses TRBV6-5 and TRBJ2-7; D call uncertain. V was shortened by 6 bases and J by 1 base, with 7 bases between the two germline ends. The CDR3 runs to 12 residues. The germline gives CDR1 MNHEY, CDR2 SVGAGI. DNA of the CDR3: TGTGCCAGCAGGCCACAATCCTACGAGCAGTACTTC. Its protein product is CASRPQSYEQYF.

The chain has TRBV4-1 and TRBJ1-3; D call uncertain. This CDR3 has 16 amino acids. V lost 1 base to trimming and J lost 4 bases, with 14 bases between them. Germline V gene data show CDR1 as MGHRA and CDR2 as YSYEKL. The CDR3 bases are TGCGCCAGCAGCCAAGTTCCCCAGACTCTCGGAAACACCATATATTTT. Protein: CASSQVPQTLGNTIYF.

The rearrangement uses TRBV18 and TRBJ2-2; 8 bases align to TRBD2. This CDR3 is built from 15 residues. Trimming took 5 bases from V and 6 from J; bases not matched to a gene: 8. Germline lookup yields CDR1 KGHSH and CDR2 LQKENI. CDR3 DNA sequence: TGTGCCAGCTCATCAAGCGGGAGTGGTTCCGGGGAGCTGTTTTTT. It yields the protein CASSSSGSGSGELFF.

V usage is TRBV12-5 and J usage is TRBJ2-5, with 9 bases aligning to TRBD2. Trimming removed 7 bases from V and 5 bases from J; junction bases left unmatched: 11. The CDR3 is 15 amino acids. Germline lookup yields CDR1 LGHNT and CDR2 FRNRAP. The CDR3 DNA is TGTGCTAGTGTCGTTAGCGGGAGTCGGTGGGAGACCCAGTACTTC. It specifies CASVVSGSRWETQYF.

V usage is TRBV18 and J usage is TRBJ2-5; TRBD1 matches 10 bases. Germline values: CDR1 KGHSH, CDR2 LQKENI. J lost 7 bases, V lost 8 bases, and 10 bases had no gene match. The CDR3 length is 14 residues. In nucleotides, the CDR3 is TGTGCCAGCCGTTCCGGGACAGGGGAAGGGACCCAGTACTTC. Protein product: CASRSGTGEGTQYF.

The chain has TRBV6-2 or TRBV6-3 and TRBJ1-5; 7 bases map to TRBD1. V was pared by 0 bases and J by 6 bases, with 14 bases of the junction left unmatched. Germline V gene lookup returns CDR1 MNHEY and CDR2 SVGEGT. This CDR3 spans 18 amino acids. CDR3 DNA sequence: TGTGCCAGCAGTTACTCCTTACTCGGACAGGTAGGGACTCAGCCCCAGCATTTT. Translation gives CASSYSLLGQVGTQPQHF.

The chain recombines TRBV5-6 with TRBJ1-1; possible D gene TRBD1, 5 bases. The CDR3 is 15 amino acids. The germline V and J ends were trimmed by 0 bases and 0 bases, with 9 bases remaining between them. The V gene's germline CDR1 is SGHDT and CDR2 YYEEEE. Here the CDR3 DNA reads TGTGCCAGCAGCTTGGTTGGACAAGTGAACACTGAAGCTTTCTTT. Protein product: CASSLVGQVNTEAFF.

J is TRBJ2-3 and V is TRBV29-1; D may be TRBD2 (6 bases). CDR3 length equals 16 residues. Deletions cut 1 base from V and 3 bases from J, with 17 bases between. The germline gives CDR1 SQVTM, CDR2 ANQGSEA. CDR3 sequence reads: CSVEVGGRLQTDTQYF. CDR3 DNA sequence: TGCAGCGTTGAAGTAGGAGGGAGGCTCCAGACAGATACGCAGTATTTT.

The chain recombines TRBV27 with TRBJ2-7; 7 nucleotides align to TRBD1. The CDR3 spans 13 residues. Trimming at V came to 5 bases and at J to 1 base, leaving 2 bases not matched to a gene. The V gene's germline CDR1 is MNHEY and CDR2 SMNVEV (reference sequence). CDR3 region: CASSRDRSYEQYF. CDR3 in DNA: TGTGCCAGCAGTCGGGACAGATCCTACGAGCAGTACTTC.

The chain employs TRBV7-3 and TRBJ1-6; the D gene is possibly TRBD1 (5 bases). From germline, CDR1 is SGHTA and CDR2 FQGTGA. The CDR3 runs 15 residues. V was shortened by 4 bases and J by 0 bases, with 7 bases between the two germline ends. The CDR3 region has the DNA TGTGCCAGCAGCTACGACAGCTCCTATAATTCACCCCTCCACTTT. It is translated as CASSYDSSYNSPLHF.

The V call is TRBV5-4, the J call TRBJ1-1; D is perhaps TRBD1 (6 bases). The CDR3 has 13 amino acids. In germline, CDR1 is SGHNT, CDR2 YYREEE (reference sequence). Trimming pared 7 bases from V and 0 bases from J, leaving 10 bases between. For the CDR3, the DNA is TGTGCCAGCCGGACAGCGATGAACACTGAAGCTTTCTTT. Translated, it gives CASRTAMNTEAFF.

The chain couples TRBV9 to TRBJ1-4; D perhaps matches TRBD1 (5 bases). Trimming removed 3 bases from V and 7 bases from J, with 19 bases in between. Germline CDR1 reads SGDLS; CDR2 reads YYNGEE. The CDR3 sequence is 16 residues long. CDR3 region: CASSGGGAGTAEKLFF. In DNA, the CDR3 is TGTGCCAGCAGCGGCGGGGGAGCGGGGACGGCTGAAAAACTGTTTTTT.

CDR3 residues: CAWSSPAGYGYTF. The CDR3 DNA follows: TGTGCCTGGAGTTCCCCGGCAGGCTATGGCTACACCTTC. This rearrangement joins TRBV30 to TRBJ1-2, with D hard to call. The CDR3 has 13 residues. Germline values: CDR1 GTSNPN, CDR2 SVGIG (reference sequence). Trimming took 2 bases from V and 4 from J, leaving 11 bases between them.

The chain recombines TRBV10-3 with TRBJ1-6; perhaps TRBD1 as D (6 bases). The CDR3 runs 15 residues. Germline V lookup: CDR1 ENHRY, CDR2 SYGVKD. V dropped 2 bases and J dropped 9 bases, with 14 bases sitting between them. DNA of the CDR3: TGTGCCATCAGTGAGGCCACAGGGAGTGGTTCACCCCTCCACTTT. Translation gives CAISEATGSGSPLHF.

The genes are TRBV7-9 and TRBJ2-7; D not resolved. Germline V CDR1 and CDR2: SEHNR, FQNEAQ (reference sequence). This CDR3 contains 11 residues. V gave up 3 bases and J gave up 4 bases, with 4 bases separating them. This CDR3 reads CASSFQYEQYF. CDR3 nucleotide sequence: TGTGCCAGCAGCTTTCAATACGAGCAGTACTTC.

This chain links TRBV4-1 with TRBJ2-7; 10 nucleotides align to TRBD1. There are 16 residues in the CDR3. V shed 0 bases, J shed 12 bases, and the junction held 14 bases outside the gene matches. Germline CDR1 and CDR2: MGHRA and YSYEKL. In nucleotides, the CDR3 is TGCGCCAGCAGCCAAGAGGGGTCGACAGGGGGCTCGGGAGCGTACTTC. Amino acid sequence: CASSQEGSTGGSGAYF.

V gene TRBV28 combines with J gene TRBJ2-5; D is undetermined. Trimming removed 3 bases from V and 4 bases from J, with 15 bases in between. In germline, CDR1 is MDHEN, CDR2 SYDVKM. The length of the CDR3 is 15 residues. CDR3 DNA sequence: TGTGCCAGCAGTTTCACGGCAGGAATTGGAGAGACCCAGTACTTC. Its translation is CASSFTAGIGETQYF.

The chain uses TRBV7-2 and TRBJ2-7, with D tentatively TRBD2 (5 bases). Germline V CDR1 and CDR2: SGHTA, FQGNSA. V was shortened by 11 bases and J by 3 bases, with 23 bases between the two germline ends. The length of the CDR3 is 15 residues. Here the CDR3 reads CAHEVSVSADYEQYF. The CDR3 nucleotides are TGTGCCCACGAGGTAAGTGTTAGCGCTGACTACGAGCAGTACTTC.

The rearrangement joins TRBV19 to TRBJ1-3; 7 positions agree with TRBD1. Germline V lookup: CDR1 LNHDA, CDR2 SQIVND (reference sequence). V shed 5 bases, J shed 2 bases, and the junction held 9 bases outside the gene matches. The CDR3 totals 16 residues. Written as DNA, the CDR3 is TGTGCCAGTAGTCCGACAGGGTCCGGTGCTGGAAACACCATATATTTT. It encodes CASSPTGSGAGNTIYF.

This chain's CDR3 is CSVGRGGAGYGYTF. The CDR3 DNA is TGCAGCGTGGGGAGAGGGGGCGCGGGATATGGCTACACCTTC. V is TRBV29-1 and J is TRBJ1-2; the match to TRBD1 covers 7 bases. The ends lost 6 bases at V and 5 bases at J; junction bases unmatched: 12. Germline CDR1 reads SQVTM; CDR2 reads ANQGSEA. This CDR3 region has 14 residues.